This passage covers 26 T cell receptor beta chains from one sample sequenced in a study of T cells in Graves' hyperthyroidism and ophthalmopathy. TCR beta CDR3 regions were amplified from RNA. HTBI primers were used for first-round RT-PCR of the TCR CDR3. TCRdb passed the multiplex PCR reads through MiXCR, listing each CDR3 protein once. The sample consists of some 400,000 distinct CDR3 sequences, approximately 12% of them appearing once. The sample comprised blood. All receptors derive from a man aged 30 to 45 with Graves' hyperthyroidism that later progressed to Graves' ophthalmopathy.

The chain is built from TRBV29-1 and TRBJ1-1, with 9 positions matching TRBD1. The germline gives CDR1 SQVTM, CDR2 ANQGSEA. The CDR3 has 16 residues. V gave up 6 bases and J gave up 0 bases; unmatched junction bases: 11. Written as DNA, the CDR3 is TGCAGCGTCACCGGGACAGGGAGGGAGATGAACACTGAAGCTTTCTTT. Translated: CSVTGTGREMNTEAFF.

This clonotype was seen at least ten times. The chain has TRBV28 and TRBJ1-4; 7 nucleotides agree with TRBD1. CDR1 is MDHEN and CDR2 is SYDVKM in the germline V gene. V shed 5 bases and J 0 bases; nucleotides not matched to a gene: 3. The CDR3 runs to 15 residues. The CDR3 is CASSKGGATNEKLFF. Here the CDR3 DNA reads TGTGCCAGCAGTAAAGGGGGCGCAACTAATGAAAAACTGTTTTTT.

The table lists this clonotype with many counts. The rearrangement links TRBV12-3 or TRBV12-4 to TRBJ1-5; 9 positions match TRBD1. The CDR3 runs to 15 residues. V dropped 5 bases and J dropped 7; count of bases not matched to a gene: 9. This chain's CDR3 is CASSEDRGIVQPQHF. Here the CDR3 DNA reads TGTGCCAGCAGTGAAGACAGGGGGATAGTCCAGCCCCAGCATTTT.

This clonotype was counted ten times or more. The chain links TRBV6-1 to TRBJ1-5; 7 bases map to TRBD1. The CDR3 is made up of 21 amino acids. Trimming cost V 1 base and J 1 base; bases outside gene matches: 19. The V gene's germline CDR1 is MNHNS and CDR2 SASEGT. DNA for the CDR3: TGTGCCAGCAGTGAAGAGGGTTTTGGGACAGTTTGGTTAGGGAGCAATCAGCCCCAGCATTTT. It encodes CASSEEGFGTVWLGSNQPQHF.

CDR3 in amino acids: CASSPTQAGEQFF. The CDR3, as DNA: TGTGCCAGCAGCCCAACGCAGGCGGGTGAGCAGTTCTTC. The rearrangement uses TRBV5-8 and TRBJ2-1, with a possible D match to TRBD2 (5 bases). V was pared by 4 bases and J by 9 bases, with 14 bases between. Germline loops: CDR1 SGHTS, CDR2 YDEGEE. The CDR3 runs to 13 residues.

CDR3 residues: CASSQAGTGIHEQYF. The CDR3 DNA sequence: TGTGCCAGCAGCCAAGCCGGGACAGGGATCCACGAGCAGTACTTC. The V and J genes are TRBV3-1 and TRBJ2-7, with 9 positions matching TRBD1. Germline CDR1 is LGHDT and CDR2 is YNNKEL (reference sequence). The J segment lost 5 bases and the V segment lost 1 base, leaving 6 bases of the junction unmatched. The CDR3 consists of 15 residues.

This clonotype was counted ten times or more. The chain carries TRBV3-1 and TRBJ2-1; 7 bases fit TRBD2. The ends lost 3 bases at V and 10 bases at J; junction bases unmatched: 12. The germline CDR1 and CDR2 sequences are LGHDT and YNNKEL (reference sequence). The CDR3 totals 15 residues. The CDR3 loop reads CASSQAGTPGGEQFF. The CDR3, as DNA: TGTGCCAGCAGCCAGGCCGGGACTCCCGGGGGGGAGCAGTTCTTC.

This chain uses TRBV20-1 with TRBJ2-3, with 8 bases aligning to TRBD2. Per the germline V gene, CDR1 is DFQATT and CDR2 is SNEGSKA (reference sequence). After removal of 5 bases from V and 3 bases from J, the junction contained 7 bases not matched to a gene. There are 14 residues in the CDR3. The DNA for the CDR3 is TGCAGTGCTGTGCTAGCGGGTCTAACAGATACGCAGTATTTT. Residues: CSAVLAGLTDTQYF.

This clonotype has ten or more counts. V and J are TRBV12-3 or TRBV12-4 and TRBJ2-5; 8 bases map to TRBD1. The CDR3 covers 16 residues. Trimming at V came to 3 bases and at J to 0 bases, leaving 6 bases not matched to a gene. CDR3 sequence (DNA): TGTGCCAGCAGTTTTGGAAGGACAGGGTACCAAGAGACCCAGTACTTC. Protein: CASSFGRTGYQETQYF.

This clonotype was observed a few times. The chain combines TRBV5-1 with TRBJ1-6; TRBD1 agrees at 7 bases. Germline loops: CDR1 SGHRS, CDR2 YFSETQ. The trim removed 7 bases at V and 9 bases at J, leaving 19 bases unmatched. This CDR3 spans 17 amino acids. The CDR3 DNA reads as TGCGCCAGCGCCCTGAGGTCCAGCACAGGGGTTGGTTCACCCCTCCACTTT. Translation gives CASALRSSTGVGSPLHF.

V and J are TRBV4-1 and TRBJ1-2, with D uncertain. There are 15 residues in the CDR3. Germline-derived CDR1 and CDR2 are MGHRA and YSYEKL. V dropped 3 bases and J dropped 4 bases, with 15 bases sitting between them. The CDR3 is CASSQGSWQIYGYTF. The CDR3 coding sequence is TGCGCCAGCAGCCAGGGAAGTTGGCAGATCTATGGCTACACCTTC.

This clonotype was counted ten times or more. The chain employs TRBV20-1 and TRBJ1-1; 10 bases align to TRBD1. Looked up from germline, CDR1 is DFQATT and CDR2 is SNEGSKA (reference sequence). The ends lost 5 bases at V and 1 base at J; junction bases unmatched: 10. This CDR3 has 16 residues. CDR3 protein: CSAPPPTGGANTEAFF. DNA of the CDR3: TGCAGTGCTCCCCCGCCGACAGGGGGCGCGAACACTGAAGCTTTCTTT.

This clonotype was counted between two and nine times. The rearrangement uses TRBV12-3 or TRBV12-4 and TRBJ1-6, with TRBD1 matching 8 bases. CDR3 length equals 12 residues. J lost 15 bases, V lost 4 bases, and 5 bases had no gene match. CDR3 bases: TGTGCCAGCAGTTCTACCGGGACAGGCCTCCACTTT. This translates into CASSSTGTGLHF.

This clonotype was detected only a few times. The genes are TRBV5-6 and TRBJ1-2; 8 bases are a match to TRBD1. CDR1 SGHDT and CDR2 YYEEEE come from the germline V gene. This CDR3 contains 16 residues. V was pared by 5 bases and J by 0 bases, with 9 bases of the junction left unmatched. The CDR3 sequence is CASRPGGLSTNYGYTF. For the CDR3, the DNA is TGTGCCAGCAGGCCAGGGGGCTTATCGACTAACTATGGCTACACCTTC. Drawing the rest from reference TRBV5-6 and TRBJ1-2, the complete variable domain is DAGVTQSPTHLIKTRGQQVTLRCSPKSGHDTVSWYQQALGQGPQFIFQYYEEEERQRGNFPDRFSGHQFPNYSSELNVNALLLGDSALYLCASRPGGLSTNYGYTFGSGTRLTVV.

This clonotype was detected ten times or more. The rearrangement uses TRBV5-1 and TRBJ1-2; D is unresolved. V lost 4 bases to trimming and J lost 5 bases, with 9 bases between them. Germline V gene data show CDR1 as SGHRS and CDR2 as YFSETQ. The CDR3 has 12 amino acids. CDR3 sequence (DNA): TGCGCCAGCAGCCTGGAAGGGTATGGCTACACCTTC. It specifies CASSLEGYGYTF. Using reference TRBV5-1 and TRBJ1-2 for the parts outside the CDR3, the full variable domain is KAGVTQTPRYLIKTRGQQVTLSCSPISGHRSVSWYQQTPGQGLQFLFEYFSETQRNKGNFPGRFSGRQFSNSRSEMNVSTLELGDSALYLCASSLEGYGYTFGSGTRLTVV.

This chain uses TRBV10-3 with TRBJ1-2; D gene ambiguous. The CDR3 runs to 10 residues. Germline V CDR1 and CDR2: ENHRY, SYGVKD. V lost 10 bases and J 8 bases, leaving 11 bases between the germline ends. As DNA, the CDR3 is TGTGCCACCTTCAATGGAGGCTACACCTTC. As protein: CATFNGGYTF.

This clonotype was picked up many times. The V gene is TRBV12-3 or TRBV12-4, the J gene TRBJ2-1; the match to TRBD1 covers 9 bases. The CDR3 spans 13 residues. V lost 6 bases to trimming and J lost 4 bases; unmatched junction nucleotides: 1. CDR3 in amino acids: CASRGTGYNEQFF. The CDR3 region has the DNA TGTGCCAGCAGGGGGACAGGGTACAATGAGCAGTTCTTC.

The CDR3 sequence is CASSLSEYSDNEQFF. The CDR3 coding sequence is TGTGCCAGCAGTTTATCGGAGTACAGTGACAATGAGCAGTTCTTC. V is TRBV27 and J is TRBJ2-1; no firm D call. Germline V gives CDR1 MNHEY, CDR2 SMNVEV (reference sequence). CDR3 length: 15 residues. With 0 bases removed from V and 5 bases from J, the gap between germline ends came to 11 bases.

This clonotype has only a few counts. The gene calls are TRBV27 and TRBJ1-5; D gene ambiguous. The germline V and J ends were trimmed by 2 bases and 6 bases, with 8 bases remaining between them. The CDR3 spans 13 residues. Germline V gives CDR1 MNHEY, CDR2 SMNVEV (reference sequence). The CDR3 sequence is CASSLTRSQPQHF. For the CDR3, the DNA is TGTGCCAGCAGTTTAACGAGGAGTCAGCCCCAGCATTTT.

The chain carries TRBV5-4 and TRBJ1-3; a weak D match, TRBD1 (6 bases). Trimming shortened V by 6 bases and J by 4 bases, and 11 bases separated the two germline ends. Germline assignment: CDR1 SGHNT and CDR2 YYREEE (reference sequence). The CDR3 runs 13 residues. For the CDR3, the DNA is TGTGCCAGCACCGGACAGCCGGGAAACACCATATATTTT. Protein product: CASTGQPGNTIYF. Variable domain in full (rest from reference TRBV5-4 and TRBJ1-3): ETGVTQSPTHLIKTRGQQVTLRCSSQSGHNTVSWYQQALGQGPQFIFQYYREEENGRGNFPPRFSGLQFPNYSSELNVNALELDDSALYLCASTGQPGNTIYFGEGSWLTVV.

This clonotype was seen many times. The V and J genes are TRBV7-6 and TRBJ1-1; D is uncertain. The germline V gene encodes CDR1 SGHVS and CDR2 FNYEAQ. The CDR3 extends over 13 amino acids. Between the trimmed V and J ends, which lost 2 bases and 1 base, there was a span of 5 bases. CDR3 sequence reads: CASSLNWNTEAFF. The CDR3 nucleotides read TGTGCCAGCAGCTTAAATTGGAACACTGAAGCTTTCTTT.

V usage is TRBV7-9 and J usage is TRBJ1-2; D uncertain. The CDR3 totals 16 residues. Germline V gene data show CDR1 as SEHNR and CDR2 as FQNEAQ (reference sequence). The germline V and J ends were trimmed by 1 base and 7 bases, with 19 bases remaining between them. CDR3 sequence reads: CASSLGGVSLSPGYTF. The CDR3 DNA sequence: TGTGCCAGCAGCTTAGGCGGGGTCTCCCTGTCGCCTGGCTACACCTTC.

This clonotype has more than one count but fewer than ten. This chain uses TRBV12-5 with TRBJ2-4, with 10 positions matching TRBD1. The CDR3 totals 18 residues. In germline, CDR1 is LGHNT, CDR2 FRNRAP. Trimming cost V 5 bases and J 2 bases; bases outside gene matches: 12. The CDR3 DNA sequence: TGTGCTAGTGGTCATGGACAGGGGGTGACGACTTCCAAAAACATTCAGTACTTC. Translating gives CASGHGQGVTTSKNIQYF.

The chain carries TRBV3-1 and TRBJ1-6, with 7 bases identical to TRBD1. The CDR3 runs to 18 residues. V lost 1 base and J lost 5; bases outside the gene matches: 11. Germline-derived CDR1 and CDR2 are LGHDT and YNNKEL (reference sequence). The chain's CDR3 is CASSQAALIGTDNSPLHF. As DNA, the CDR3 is TGTGCCAGCAGCCAAGCCGCTTTGATAGGGACAGATAATTCACCCCTCCACTTT. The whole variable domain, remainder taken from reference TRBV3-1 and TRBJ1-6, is DTAVSQTPKYLVTQMGNDKSIKCEQNLGHDTMYWYKQDSKKFLKIMFSYNNKELIINETVPNRFSPKSPDKAHLNLHINSLELGDSAVYFCASSQAALIGTDNSPLHFGNGTRLTVT.

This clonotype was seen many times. This chain's CDR3 is CASSTGQDEGNTEAFF. The CDR3 coding sequence is TGTGCCAGTAGTACCGGACAGGACGAGGGGAACACTGAAGCTTTCTTT. This rearrangement joins TRBV19 to TRBJ1-1, with 7 nucleotides matching TRBD1. CDR3 size: 16 residues. J was trimmed by 1 base and V by 4 bases; bases with no gene match: 9. Germline-derived CDR1 and CDR2 are LNHDA and SQIVND (reference sequence).

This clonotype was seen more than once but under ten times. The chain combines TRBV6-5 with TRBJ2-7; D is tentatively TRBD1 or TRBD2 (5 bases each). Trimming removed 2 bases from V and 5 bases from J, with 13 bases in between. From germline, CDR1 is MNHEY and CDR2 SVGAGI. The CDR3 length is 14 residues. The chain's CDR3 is CASSYMGPGHEQYF. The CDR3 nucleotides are TGTGCCAGCAGTTACATGGGCCCGGGACACGAGCAGTACTTC.